This T cell receptor beta chain was found in a study of blood T cell repertoires in COVID-19. Study-level information: T cells, B-cell-depleted T cells, or PBMCs provided the cDNA or gDNA that served as material.

Per the germline V gene, CDR1 is SGHAT and CDR2 is FQNNGV. The CDR3 has 17 amino acids. The J segment lost 1 base and the V segment lost 5 bases, leaving 13 bases of the junction unmatched. Only in-frame clones appear in the TCRdb table, and some are missing; sequencing was by immunoSEQ multiplex PCR. The table shows 85,000 to 130,000 clones, with over 85% occurring only once. This receptor was taken from a man between 65 and 80 years old with acute or convalescent COVID-19. Sequencing used peripheral blood. The V and J genes are TRBV11-2 and TRBJ2-5, with 7 positions matching TRBD2. The CDR3 reads CASSPGAASGIQETQYF. The CDR3 region has the DNA TGTGCCAGCAGCCCCGGTGCGGCTAGCGGAATCCAAGAGACCCAGTACTTC.